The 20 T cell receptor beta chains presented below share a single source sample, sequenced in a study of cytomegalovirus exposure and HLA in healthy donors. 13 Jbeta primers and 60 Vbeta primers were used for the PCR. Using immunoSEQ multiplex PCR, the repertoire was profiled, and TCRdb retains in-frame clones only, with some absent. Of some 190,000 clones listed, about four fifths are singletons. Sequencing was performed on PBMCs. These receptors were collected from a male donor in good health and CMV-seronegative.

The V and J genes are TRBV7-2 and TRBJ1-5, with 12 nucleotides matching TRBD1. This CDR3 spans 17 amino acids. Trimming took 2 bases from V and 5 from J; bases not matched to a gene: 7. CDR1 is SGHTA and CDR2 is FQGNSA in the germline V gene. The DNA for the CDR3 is TGTGCCAGCAGCTTAAGGGACAGGGGGCCAGGGGATCAGCCCCAGCATTTT. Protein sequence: CASSLRDRGPGDQPQHF. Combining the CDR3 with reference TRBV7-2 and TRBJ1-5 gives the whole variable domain GAGVSQSPSNKVTEKGKDVELRCDPISGHTALYWYRQSLGQGLEFLIYFQGNSAPDKSGLPSDRFSAERTGGSVSTLTIQRTQQEDSAVYLCASSLRDRGPGDQPQHFGDGTRLSIL.

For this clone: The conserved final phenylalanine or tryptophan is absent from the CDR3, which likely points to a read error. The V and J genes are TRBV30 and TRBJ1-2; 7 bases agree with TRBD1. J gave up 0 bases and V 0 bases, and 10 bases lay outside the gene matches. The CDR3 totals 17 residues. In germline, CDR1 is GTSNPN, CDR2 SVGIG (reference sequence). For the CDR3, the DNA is TGTGCCTGGAGTGTCGGGAGGGGGACAGTTTCTAACTATGGCTACACCCTC. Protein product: CAWSVGRGTVSNYGYTL.

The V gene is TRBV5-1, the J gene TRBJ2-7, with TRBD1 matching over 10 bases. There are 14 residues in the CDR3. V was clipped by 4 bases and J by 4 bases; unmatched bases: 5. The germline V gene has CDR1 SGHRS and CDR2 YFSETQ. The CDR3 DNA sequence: TGCGCCAGCAGCGCACCGGGACAGGGGTACGAGCAGTACTTC. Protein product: CASSAPGQGYEQYF.

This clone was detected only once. CDR3 bases: TGTGCCAGCAGCCCCGGGACAGGGGGAGGGACCCAGTACTTC. Translation: CASSPGTGGGTQYF. V usage is TRBV5-4 and J usage is TRBJ2-5, with 11 bases fitting TRBD1. Trimming took 4 bases from V and 7 from J; bases not matched to a gene: 6. CDR1 SGHNT and CDR2 YYREEE come from the germline V gene (reference sequence). There are 14 residues in the CDR3.

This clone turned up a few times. The DNA of the CDR3 is TGTGCCAGCAGACACGGGGAGGGGCCGGCCGGGGAGCTGTTTTTT. This codes for CASRHGEGPAGELFF. The V gene is TRBV21-1, the J gene TRBJ2-2; the tabulated D call, TRBD2, remains unverified against the DNA. TRBV21-1 is noted as a pseudogene. The CDR3 is 15 amino acids.

CDR3 coding DNA: TGTGCCAGTATTGGTCTTCGAATAGCGGGGGGAAATACCGGGGAGCTGTTTTTT. Protein product: CASIGLRIAGGNTGELFF. The gene calls are TRBV19 and TRBJ2-2; TRBD2 aligns across 10 bases. Germline CDR1 and CDR2: LNHDA and SQIVND (reference sequence). The CDR3 is made up of 18 amino acids. With V trimmed by 7 bases and J by 5 bases, 16 bases remained unmatched.

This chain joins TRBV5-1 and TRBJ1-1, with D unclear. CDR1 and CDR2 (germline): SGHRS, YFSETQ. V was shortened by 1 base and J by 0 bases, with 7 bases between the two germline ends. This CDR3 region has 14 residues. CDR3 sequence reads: CASSLFQMNTEAFF. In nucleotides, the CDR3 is TGCGCCAGCAGCTTGTTTCAGATGAACACTGAAGCTTTCTTT.

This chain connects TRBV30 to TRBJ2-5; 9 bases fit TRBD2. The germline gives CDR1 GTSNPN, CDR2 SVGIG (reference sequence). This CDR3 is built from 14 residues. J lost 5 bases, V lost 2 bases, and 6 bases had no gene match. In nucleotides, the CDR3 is TGTGCCTGGAGTCCGGGACTAGCTGGTGAGACCCAGTACTTC. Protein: CAWSPGLAGETQYF.

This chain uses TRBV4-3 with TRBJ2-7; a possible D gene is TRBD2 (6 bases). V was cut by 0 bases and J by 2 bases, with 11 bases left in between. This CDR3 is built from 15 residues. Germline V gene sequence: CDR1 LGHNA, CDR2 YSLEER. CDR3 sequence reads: CASSQDLAGTYEQYF. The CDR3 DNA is TGCGCCAGCAGCCAAGATCTTGCGGGGACCTACGAGCAGTACTTC.

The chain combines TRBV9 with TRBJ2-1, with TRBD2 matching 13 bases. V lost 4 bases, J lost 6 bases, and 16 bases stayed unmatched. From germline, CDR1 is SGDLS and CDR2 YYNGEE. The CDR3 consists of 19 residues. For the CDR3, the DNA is TGTGCCAGCAGCCATGGACTAGCGGGAGATTCACTTTCCAGCAATGAGCAGTTCTTC. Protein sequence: CASSHGLAGDSLSSNEQFF. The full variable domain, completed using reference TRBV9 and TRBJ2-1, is DSGVTQTPKHLITATGQRVTLRCSPRSGDLSVYWYQQSLDQGLQFLIQYYNGEERAKGNILERFSAQQFPDLHSELNLSSLELGDSALYFCASSHGLAGDSLSSNEQFFGPGTRLTVL.

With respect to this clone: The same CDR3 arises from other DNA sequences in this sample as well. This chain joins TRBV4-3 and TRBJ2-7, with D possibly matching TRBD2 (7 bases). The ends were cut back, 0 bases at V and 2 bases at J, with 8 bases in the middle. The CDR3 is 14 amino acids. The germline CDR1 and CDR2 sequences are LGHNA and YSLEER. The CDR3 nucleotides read TGCGCCAGCAGCCAAGAAGGGGGGGCCTACGAGCAGTACTTC. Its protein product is CASSQEGGAYEQYF.

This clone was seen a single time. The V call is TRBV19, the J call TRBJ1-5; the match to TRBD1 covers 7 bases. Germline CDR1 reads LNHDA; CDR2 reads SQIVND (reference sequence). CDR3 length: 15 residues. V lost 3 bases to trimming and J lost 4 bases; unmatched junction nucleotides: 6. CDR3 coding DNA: TGTGCCAGTAGTATCGGCTCAGGGGGGAATCAGCCCCAGCATTTT. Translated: CASSIGSGGNQPQHF.

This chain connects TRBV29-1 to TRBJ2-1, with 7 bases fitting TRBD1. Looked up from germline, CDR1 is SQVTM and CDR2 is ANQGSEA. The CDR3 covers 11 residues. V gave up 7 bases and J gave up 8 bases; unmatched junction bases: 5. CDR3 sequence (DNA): TGCAGCGCCCAGGGGGTATATGAGCAGTTCTTC. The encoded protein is CSAQGVYEQFF.

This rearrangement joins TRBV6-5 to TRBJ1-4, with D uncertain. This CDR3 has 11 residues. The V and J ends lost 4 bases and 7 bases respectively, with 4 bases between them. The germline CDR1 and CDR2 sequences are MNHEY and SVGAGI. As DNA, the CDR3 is TGTGCCAGCAGTTTAGCTGAAAAACTGTTTTTT. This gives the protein CASSLAEKLFF.

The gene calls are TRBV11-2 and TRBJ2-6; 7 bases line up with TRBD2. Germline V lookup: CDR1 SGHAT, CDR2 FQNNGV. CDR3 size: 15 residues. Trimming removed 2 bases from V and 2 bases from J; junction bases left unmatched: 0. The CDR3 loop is CASSLRGAGANVLTF. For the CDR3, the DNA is TGTGCCAGCAGCTTACGGGGGGCTGGGGCCAACGTCCTGACTTTC.

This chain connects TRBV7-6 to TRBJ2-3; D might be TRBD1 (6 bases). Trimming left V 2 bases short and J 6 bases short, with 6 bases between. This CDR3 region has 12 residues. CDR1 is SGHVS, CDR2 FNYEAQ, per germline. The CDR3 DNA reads TGTGCCAGCAGCTTACAGGGGGATACGCAGTATTTT. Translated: CASSLQGDTQYF.

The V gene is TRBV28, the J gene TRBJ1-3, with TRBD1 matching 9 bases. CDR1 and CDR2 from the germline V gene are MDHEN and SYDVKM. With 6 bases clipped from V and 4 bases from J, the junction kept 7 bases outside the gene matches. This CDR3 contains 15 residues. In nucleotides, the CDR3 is TGTGCCAGCAGGCTCACAGGGGGCAAAGGAAACACCATATATTTT. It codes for CASRLTGGKGNTIYF.

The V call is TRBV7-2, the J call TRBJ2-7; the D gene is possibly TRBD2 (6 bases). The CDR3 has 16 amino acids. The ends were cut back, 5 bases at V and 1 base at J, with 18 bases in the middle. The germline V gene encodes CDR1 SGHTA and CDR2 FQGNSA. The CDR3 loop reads CASSPSPGLPSYEQYF. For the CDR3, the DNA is TGTGCCAGCAGCCCCTCCCCGGGACTGCCGTCCTACGAGCAGTACTTC.

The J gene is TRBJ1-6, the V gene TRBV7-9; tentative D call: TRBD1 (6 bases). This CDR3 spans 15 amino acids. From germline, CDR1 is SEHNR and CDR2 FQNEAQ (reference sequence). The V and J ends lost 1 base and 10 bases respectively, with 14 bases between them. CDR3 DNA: TGTGCCAGCAGCTTAGACAGGGTTCAAGGATCACCCCTCCACTTT. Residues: CASSLDRVQGSPLHF.

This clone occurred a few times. CDR3 DNA sequence: TGTGCCAGTAGCCGGTCAGGGTTCGAAGCTTTCTTT. Translation: CASSRSGFEAFF. The rearrangement joins TRBV19 to TRBJ1-1; D perhaps matches TRBD1 (5 bases). The CDR3 has 12 amino acids. The germline V gene encodes CDR1 LNHDA and CDR2 SQIVND (reference sequence). V lost 6 bases and J 8 bases, leaving 13 bases between the germline ends.